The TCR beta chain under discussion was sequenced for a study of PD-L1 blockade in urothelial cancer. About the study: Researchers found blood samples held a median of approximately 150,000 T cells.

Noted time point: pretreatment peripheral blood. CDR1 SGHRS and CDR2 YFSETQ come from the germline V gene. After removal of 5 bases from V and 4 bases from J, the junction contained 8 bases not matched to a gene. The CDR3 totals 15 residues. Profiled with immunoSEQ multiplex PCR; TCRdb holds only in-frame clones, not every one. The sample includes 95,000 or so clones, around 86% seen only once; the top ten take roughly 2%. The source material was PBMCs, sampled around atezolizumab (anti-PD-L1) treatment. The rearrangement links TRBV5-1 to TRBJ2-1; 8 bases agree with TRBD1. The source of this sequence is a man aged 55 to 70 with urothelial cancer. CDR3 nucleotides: TGCGCCAGCAGAAAGGGACAGGATTTATACAATGAGCAGTTCTTC. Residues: CASRKGQDLYNEQFF.